The 7 T cell receptor beta chains given below trace back to one sample, sequenced in a study of OX40 agonist ivuxolimab in advanced cancers. Some clones are missing from TCRdb's copy, which holds only in-frame ones; the method was immunoSEQ multiplex PCR. Of roughly 49,000 clones listed, 70% to 90% are singletons. The specimen comprised CD4+ or CD8+ T cells sorted from blood, sampled in a trial of the OX40 agonist ivuxolimab. These receptors were taken from an adult with an advanced solid tumor such as melanoma, head and neck, liver or kidney cancer.

The chain employs TRBV5-6 and TRBJ2-5; D possibly corresponds to TRBD2 (5 bases). This CDR3 has 14 residues. V dropped 4 bases and J dropped 0 bases, with 10 bases sitting between them. Germline V gives CDR1 SGHDT, CDR2 YYEEEE. CDR3 DNA sequence: TGTGCCAGCAGCCTCCCGGACTACCAAGAGACCCAGTACTTC. Amino acids: CASSLPDYQETQYF. The full variable domain, completed using reference TRBV5-6 and TRBJ2-5, is DAGVTQSPTHLIKTRGQQVTLRCSPKSGHDTVSWYQQALGQGPQFIFQYYEEEERQRGNFPDRFSGHQFPNYSSELNVNALLLGDSALYLCASSLPDYQETQYFGPGTRLLVL.

The rearrangement uses TRBV5-1 and TRBJ1-3; 7 nucleotides agree with TRBD1. The length of the CDR3 is 16 residues. Germline trimming cut 4 bases from V and 0 bases from J; bases unmatched to any gene: 7. The germline CDR1 and CDR2 sequences are SGHRS and YFSETQ. CDR3 DNA: TGCGCCAGCAGCCAGATGACAGGGTTCTCTGGAAACACCATATATTTT. Its translation: CASSQMTGFSGNTIYF.

CDR3 nucleotides: TGTGCCAGCAGCTTAGATCAGTCCGGGACGAACACCGGGGAGCTGTTTTTT. Protein sequence: CASSLDQSGTNTGELFF. The rearrangement uses TRBV11-2 and TRBJ2-2, with D possibly matching TRBD2 (5 bases). The ends were cut back, 0 bases at V and 0 bases at J, with 11 bases in the middle. Germline lookup yields CDR1 SGHAT and CDR2 FQNNGV. The CDR3 sequence is 17 residues long. Combining the CDR3 with reference TRBV11-2 and TRBJ2-2 gives the whole variable domain EAGVAQSPRYKIIEKRQSVAFWCNPISGHATLYWYQQILGQGPKLLIQFQNNGVVDDSQLPKDRFSAERLKGVDSTLKIQPAKLEDSAVYLCASSLDQSGTNTGELFFGEGSRLTVL.

The chain recombines TRBV6-6 with TRBJ1-5, with D perhaps matching TRBD1 (5 bases). Trimming took off 5 bases at V and 7 bases at J, with 12 bases between the two ends. The CDR3 is 13 amino acids. Per germline, CDR1 MNHNY and CDR2 SVGAGI (reference sequence). CDR3 bases: TGTGCCAGCAGTGCGGCAGGGACCCAGCCCCAGCATTTT. This gives the protein CASSAAGTQPQHF.

The V and J genes are TRBV4-1 and TRBJ2-1, with 7 bases aligning to TRBD2. The ends lost 4 bases at V and 2 bases at J; junction bases unmatched: 5. The CDR3 spans 15 residues. Germline V lookup: CDR1 MGHRA, CDR2 YSYEKL. The CDR3 coding sequence is TGCGCCAGCAGCCCCTTCGCGGGGGCCTACAATGAGCAGTTCTTC. It yields the protein CASSPFAGAYNEQFF.

This clone occurred a few times. The V and J genes are TRBV4-1 and TRBJ1-2; TRBD1 aligns across 7 bases. The V gene's germline CDR1 is MGHRA and CDR2 YSYEKL. Losses at the gene ends were 0 bases for V and 1 base for J; bases not matched to a gene: 5. The CDR3 consists of 16 residues. The CDR3 nucleotides read TGCGCCAGCAGCCAAGATCCATACAGGGGTAACTATGGCTACACCTTC. This codes for CASSQDPYRGNYGYTF.

The rearrangement links TRBV28 to TRBJ2-7, with D perhaps TRBD1 (6 bases). CDR1 and CDR2 (germline): MDHEN, SYDVKM. V was trimmed by 2 bases and J by 3 bases, leaving 11 bases between them. The CDR3 is 14 amino acids. This chain's CDR3 is CASSLGIRGYEQYF. The CDR3 DNA reads as TGTGCCAGCAGTTTAGGAATCAGGGGCTACGAGCAGTACTTC.